The 17 T cell receptor beta chains below were found in one sample sequenced in a study of technical replicates of blood from a handful of donors. Sequencing used immunoSEQ multiplex PCR; TCRdb keeps in-frame clones, though not all of them. The table includes about 75,000 clones, nearly 98% detected once. Sequencing was carried out using T cells isolated from PBMCs. The origin of the receptors is a human donor in good health.

The chain recombines TRBV6-6 with TRBJ2-7; the match to TRBD1 covers 8 bases. Looked up from germline, CDR1 is MNHNY and CDR2 is SVGAGI (reference sequence). This CDR3 region has 16 residues. J gave up 3 bases and V 4 bases, and 11 bases lay outside the gene matches. The CDR3 DNA is TGTGCCAGCAGTTCCAGCGTTGGACAGGGAAGCTACGAGCAGTACTTC. This translates into CASSSSVGQGSYEQYF.

V usage is TRBV6-4 and J usage is TRBJ2-2, with TRBD2 matching over 8 bases. J lost 7 bases, V lost 6 bases, and 7 bases had no gene match. Germline-derived CDR1 and CDR2 are MRHNA and SNTAGT. The length of the CDR3 is 14 residues. The CDR3 is CASREAGAFGELFF. The DNA of the CDR3 is TGTGCCAGCAGGGAAGCGGGGGCCTTCGGGGAGCTGTTTTTT.

Only one count was recorded for this clone. The V gene is TRBV12-5, the J gene TRBJ1-2; TRBD1 agrees at 9 bases. CDR1 is LGHNT, CDR2 FRNRAP, per germline. The ends lost 1 base at V and 4 bases at J; junction bases unmatched: 10. There are 17 residues in the CDR3. CDR3 sequence: CASGLAYRDREPYGYTF. Here the CDR3 DNA reads TGTGCTAGTGGTTTGGCTTACCGGGACAGGGAACCCTATGGCTACACCTTC.

The CDR3 region has the DNA TGTGCCAGCAGCTCGGGACAGGGATCGAACACTGAAGCTTTCTTT. Translating gives CASSSGQGSNTEAFF. This chain uses TRBV7-6 with TRBJ1-1; 9 bases agree with TRBD1. The CDR3 spans 15 residues. CDR1 and CDR2 from the germline V gene are SGHVS and FNYEAQ. Germline trimming cut 4 bases from V and 1 base from J; bases unmatched to any gene: 4.

V is TRBV6-5 and J is TRBJ1-5, with 7 nucleotides matching TRBD1. Trimming cost V 7 bases and J 2 bases; bases outside gene matches: 5. Germline V gives CDR1 MNHEY, CDR2 SVGAGI. The CDR3 runs to 14 residues. The CDR3 protein is CASKRDRGNQPQHF. CDR3 DNA sequence: TGTGCCAGCAAGAGAGACAGGGGCAATCAGCCCCAGCATTTT.

The chain combines TRBV5-4 with TRBJ1-1; possibly TRBD1 for D (5 bases). CDR3 length equals 15 residues. Trimming removed 0 bases at V and 8 bases at J, with 17 bases between. Germline assignment: CDR1 SGHNT and CDR2 YYREEE (reference sequence). CDR3 DNA: TGTGCCAGCAGCTTGGGGGTACGGGGGGGTGAAGAAGCTTTCTTT. Its protein product is CASSLGVRGGEEAFF.

The V gene is TRBV30, the J gene TRBJ1-2, with D unclear. There are 13 residues in the CDR3. Germline lookup yields CDR1 GTSNPN and CDR2 SVGIG (reference sequence). The ends were cut back, 1 base at V and 2 bases at J, with 8 bases in the middle. CDR3 amino acids: CAWSESLNYGYTF. CDR3 in DNA: TGTGCCTGGAGTGAGAGCCTCAACTATGGCTACACCTTC. Combining the CDR3 with reference TRBV30 and TRBJ1-2 gives the whole variable domain SQTIHQWPATLVQPVGSPLSLECTVEGTSNPNLYWYRQAAGRGLQLLFYSVGIGQISSEVPQNLSASRPQDRQFILSSKKLLLSDSGFYLCAWSESLNYGYTFGSGTRLTVV.

V is TRBV6-5 and J is TRBJ2-7; 7 nucleotides match TRBD2. V was pared by 7 bases and J by 6 bases, with 6 bases of the junction left unmatched. Germline V lookup: CDR1 MNHEY, CDR2 SVGAGI. This CDR3 region has 12 residues. In DNA, the CDR3 is TGTGCCAGCAAGCGGGGCCTCTCCGAGCAGTACTTC. It translates to CASKRGLSEQYF.

The genes are TRBV2 and TRBJ2-1; 14 bases match TRBD2. The CDR3 is 15 residues long. Per germline, CDR1 SNHLY and CDR2 FYNNEI. J was trimmed by 10 bases and V by 6 bases; bases with no gene match: 8. CDR3 in DNA: TGTGCCAGCAGGGACGGGACTAGCGGGAGACCAGAGCAGTTCTTC. This gives the protein CASRDGTSGRPEQFF.

This clone was observed once. The CDR3 spells CAISGDREETQYF. The CDR3 DNA sequence: TGTGCCATCAGTGGGGACAGGGAGGAGACCCAGTACTTC. This chain joins TRBV10-3 and TRBJ2-5, with 9 bases aligning to TRBD1. The CDR3 extends over 13 amino acids. V shed 4 bases, J shed 5 bases, and the junction held 2 bases outside the gene matches. Germline V gene data show CDR1 as ENHRY and CDR2 as SYGVKD.

This chain connects TRBV7-2 to TRBJ1-1, with D unresolved. V was trimmed by 0 bases and J by 4 bases, leaving 12 bases between them. The CDR3 totals 15 residues. Germline V lookup: CDR1 SGHTA, CDR2 FQGNSA. CDR3 coding DNA: TGTGCCAGCAGCTTAGCGCAAGGAGGAAGCACTGAAGCTTTCTTT. Translating it yields CASSLAQGGSTEAFF.

This chain joins TRBV5-1 and TRBJ1-1, with D possibly matching TRBD1 (5 bases). CDR3 length: 15 residues. With 0 bases removed from V and 3 bases from J, the gap between germline ends came to 12 bases. Germline V gene lookup returns CDR1 SGHRS and CDR2 YFSETQ. CDR3 sequence (DNA): TGCGCCAGCAGCTTGGCCAGGGTAGGGGACACTGAAGCTTTCTTT. Its protein product is CASSLARVGDTEAFF. Full variable domain (outside the CDR3, taken from reference TRBV5-1 and TRBJ1-1): KAGVTQTPRYLIKTRGQQVTLSCSPISGHRSVSWYQQTPGQGLQFLFEYFSETQRNKGNFPGRFSGRQFSNSRSEMNVSTLELGDSALYLCASSLARVGDTEAFFGQGTRLTVV.

V is TRBV6-6 and J is TRBJ2-3; D gene uncertain. From germline, CDR1 is MNHNY and CDR2 SVGAGI (reference sequence). This CDR3 has 16 residues. V was cut by 6 bases and J by 2 bases, with 18 bases left in between. The chain's CDR3 is CASRGQVLGNTDTQYF. The DNA of the CDR3 is TGTGCCAGCAGGGGCCAGGTCCTGGGCAACACAGATACGCAGTATTTT.

The chain joins TRBV10-1 to TRBJ1-1; a weak D match, TRBD1 (6 bases). The V gene's germline CDR1 is WNHNN and CDR2 SYGVQD (reference sequence). This CDR3 has 16 amino acids. Trimming cost V 4 bases and J 5 bases, with 20 bases left between them. DNA of the CDR3: TGCGCCAGCAGTGCCGTTGACCAGGGGCGATGGACTGAAGCTTTCTTT. Translation: CASSAVDQGRWTEAFF.

The chain uses TRBV11-3 and TRBJ2-1; TRBD2 matches 8 bases. Trimming removed 1 base from V and 7 bases from J; junction bases left unmatched: 0. CDR3 length equals 13 residues. The germline CDR1 and CDR2 sequences are SGHNT and YENEEA. The DNA for the CDR3 is TGTGCCAGCAGCTTAGCGGGAGGGAATGAGCAGTTCTTC. Translation gives CASSLAGGNEQFF.

V is TRBV28 and J is TRBJ2-7; the match to TRBD2 covers 8 bases. J lost 4 bases, V lost 6 bases, and 11 bases had no gene match. This CDR3 has 15 amino acids. Germline CDR1 and CDR2: MDHEN and SYDVKM. DNA of the CDR3: TGTGCCAGCAGGTACACTAGCGGAATGGTTTACGAGCAGTACTTC. Translation gives CASRYTSGMVYEQYF.

The chain recombines TRBV5-1 with TRBJ2-7, with D perhaps matching TRBD1 (6 bases). V was trimmed by 5 bases and J by 5 bases, leaving 20 bases between them. CDR3 length: 15 residues. Germline values: CDR1 SGHRS, CDR2 YFSETQ. This CDR3 is CASSGGRQGLNEQYF. Here the CDR3 DNA reads TGCGCCAGCAGTGGAGGTCGCCAGGGGCTTAACGAGCAGTACTTC.